The clone carrying this T cell receptor beta chain was seen once. Antigen unknown. The data were obtained in a study of identifying expanded T cells in peripheral blood. Findings and limits, study-wide: Across healthy donors, higher total template counts meant significantly greater approximately 2-week count variance. Technical replicates showed about 1.2 changed clones; approximately 2 weeks roughly 16; four weeks 19.

Germline V lookup: CDR1 GTSNPN, CDR2 SVGIG (reference sequence). V dropped 3 bases and J dropped 0; count of bases not matched to a gene: 4. This CDR3 comprises 14 residues. The protocol was immunoSEQ multiplex PCR, while the TCRdb copy is restricted to in-frame clones and leaves out a portion. The sample has 100,000 to 110,000 clones, about 87% seen once. Specimen: blood. The chain has TRBV30 and TRBJ2-5; 7 nucleotides line up with TRBD1. The sequence was obtained from a person aged 18-70 years in good health. CDR3 amino acids: CAWRRQGNQETQYF. Written as DNA, the CDR3 is TGTGCCTGGAGGAGACAGGGTAACCAAGAGACCCAGTACTTC. The entire variable domain, with the rest obtained from reference TRBV30 and TRBJ2-5, is as follows: SQTIHQWPATLVQPVGSPLSLECTVEGTSNPNLYWYRQAAGRGLQLLFYSVGIGQISSEVPQNLSASRPQDRQFILSSKKLLLSDSGFYLCAWRRQGNQETQYFGPGTRLLVL.